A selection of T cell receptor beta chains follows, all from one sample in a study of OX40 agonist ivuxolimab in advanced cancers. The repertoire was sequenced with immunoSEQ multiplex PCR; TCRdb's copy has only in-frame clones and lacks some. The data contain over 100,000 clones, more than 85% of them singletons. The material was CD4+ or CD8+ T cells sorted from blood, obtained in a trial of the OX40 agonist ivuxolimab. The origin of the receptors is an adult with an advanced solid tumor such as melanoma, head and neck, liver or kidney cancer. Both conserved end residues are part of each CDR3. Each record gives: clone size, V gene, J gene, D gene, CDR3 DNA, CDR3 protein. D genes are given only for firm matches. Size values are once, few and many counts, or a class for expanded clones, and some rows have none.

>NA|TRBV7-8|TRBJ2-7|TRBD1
TGTGCCAGCAGCCGGGACAGGAGGTCCTACGAGCAGTACTTC
CASSRDRRSYEQYF
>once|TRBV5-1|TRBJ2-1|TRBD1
TGCGCCAGCAGCCCGGACAGGGGCGGCTACAATGAGCAGTTCTTC
CASSPDRGGYNEQFF
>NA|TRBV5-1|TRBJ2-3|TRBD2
TGCGCCAGCAGCCTATGGGGACTAGGCACAGATACGCAGTATTTT
CASSLWGLGTDTQYF
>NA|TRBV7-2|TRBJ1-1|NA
TGTGCCAGCAGCGGCTTCGGGGGGGTTACTGAAGCTTTCTTT
CASSGFGGVTEAFF
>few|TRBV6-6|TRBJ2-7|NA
TGTGCCAGCAGTGCCTACCACGAGCAGTACTTC
CASSAYHEQYF
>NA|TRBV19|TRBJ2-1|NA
TGTGCCAGTAGTGCGACTGGCAGCTCCTACAATGAGCAGTTCTTC
CASSATGSSYNEQFF
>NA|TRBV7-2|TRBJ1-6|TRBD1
TGTGCCAGCAGCGAACGGGGGGCGAGGGGGCGCATCGATTCACCCCTCCACTTT
CASSERGARGRIDSPLHF
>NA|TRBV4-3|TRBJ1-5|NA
TGCGCCAGCAGCCAAGTAGGCAGCAATCAGCCCCAGCATTTT
CASSQVGSNQPQHF
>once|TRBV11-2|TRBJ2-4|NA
TGTGCCAGCAGCGATTCTCGGGACATTCAGTACTTC
CASSDSRDIQYF
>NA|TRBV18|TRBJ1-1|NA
TGTGCCAGCTCACGTGACAGGAACACTGAAGCTTTCTTT
CASSRDRNTEAFF
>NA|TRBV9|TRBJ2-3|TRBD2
TGTGCCAGCAGTCCTAGCGGGGGCCCCACCGATACGCAGTATTTT
CASSPSGGPTDTQYF
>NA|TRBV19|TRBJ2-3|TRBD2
TGTGCCAGTACCCGAAGGACTAGCGGTAGAGATACGCAGTATTTT
CASTRRTSGRDTQYF
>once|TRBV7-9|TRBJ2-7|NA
TGTGCCAGCAGCCCACATACCTACGAGCAGTACTTC
CASSPHTYEQYF
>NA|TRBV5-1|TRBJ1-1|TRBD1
TGCGCCAGCAGCCTGGGACAGCCGAACACTGAAGCTTTCTTT
CASSLGQPNTEAFF
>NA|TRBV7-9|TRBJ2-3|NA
TGTGCCAGCAGCCCGCCCGGCCGATCGCACACAGATACGCAGTATTTT
CASSPPGRSHTDTQYF
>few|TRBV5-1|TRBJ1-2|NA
TGCGCCAGCAGCATCCAGTATCAGGGCACGGGGGGCTACACCTTC
CASSIQYQGTGGYTF
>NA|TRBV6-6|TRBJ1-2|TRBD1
TGTGCCAGCACCCACGACAGGGGCGGGGGGTATGGCTACACCTTC
CASTHDRGGGYGYTF
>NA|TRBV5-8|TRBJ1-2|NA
TGTGCCAGCAGCTTGGCCAGCTCAACTCGGAACTATGGCTACACCTTC
CASSLASSTRNYGYTF
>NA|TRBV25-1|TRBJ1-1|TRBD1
TGTGCCAGCAGTGAGGGGGACAGGGCCACTGAAGCTTTCTTT
CASSEGDRATEAFF
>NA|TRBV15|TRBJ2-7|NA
TGTGCCACCAGCAGGGAGGCCGAAGACGAGCAGTACTTC
CATSREAEDEQYF
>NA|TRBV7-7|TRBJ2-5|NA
TGTGCCAGCAACCAGGGGGGGCCCCAAGAGACCCAGTACTTC
CASNQGGPQETQYF
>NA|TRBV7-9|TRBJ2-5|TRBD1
TGTGCTAGGGGGACAGGGGACAGCCAGTACTTC
CARGTGDSQYF
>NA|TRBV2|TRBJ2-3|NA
TGTGCCAGCAGTGAAGGGAGGGGCCGGTCCAGGACAGATACGCAGTATTTT
CASSEGRGRSRTDTQYF
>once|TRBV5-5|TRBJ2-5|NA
TGTGCCAGCAGCTCCCCCGGGGGGCGGGAGACCCAGTACTTC
CASSSPGGRETQYF
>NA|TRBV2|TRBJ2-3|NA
TGTGCCAGCAGTCTCGACTCTGGCACAAAGTATTTT
CASSLDSGTKYF
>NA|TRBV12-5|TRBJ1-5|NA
TGTGCTAGTGGTCACGGGGACTTAAGTAATCAGCCCCAGCATTTT
CASGHGDLSNQPQHF
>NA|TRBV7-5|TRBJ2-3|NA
TGTGCCAGCAGCTTACGGGCAGATACGCAGTATTTT
CASSLRADTQYF
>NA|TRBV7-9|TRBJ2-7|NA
TGTGCCAGCAGCCCAGGACTGCGCTACGAGCAGTACTTC
CASSPGLRYEQYF
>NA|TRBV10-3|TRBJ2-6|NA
TGTGCCATCAGTCCACAGGACTCTGGGGCCAACGTCCTGACTTTC
CAISPQDSGANVLTF
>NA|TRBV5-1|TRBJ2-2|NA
TGCGCCAGCAGCTTGCGGACAGCTGCGAACACCGGGGAGCTGTTTTTT
CASSLRTAANTGELFF
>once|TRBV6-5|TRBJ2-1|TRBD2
TGTGCCAGCAGTTACCCCCGGTCGGGGGGTAATGAGCAGTTCTTC
CASSYPRSGGNEQFF
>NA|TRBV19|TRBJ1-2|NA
TGTGCCAGTAGTATTTGGGAGAGCCGGTATGGCTACACCTTC
CASSIWESRYGYTF
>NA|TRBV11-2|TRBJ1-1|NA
TGTGCCAGCAGCTTAGATAGACTTGGACAGGAAGCTTTCTTT
CASSLDRLGQEAFF
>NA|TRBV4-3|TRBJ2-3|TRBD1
TGCGCCAGCAGCCAAACCACAGGGGGCGCAGATACGCAGTATTTT
CASSQTTGGADTQYF
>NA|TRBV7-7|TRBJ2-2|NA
TGTGCTAGCAGCCCCGGGGTCGGGGAGCTGTTTTTT
CASSPGVGELFF
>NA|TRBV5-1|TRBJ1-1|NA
TGCGCCAGCAGCTTGTTGCCGCAAACGAACACTGAAGCTTTCTTT
CASSLLPQTNTEAFF
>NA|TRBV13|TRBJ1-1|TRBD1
TGTGCCAGCAGCAGCACAGGGGGCCCGGGGGGCACTGAAGCTTTCTTT
CASSSTGGPGGTEAFF
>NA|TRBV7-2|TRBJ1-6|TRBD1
TGTGCCAGCAGCTTGTCTCTCCCCCGGGACAGATTTGATTCACCCCTCCACTTT
CASSLSLPRDRFDSPLHF
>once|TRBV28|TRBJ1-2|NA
TGTGCCAGCAGACGGTACTTGAAGGGTGGGGACTATGGCTACACCTTC
CASRRYLKGGDYGYTF
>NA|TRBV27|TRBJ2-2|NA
TGTGCCAGCAGTTTAAGGCGGGGAAACACCGGGGAGCTGTTTTTT
CASSLRRGNTGELFF
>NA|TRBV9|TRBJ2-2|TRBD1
TGTGCCAGCAGCGCACGGGGACAGGGGCCCGGGGAGCTGTTTTTT
CASSARGQGPGELFF
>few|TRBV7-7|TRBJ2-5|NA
TGTGCTAGCAGCTTAGTAGCCCCTGCACCCGGAGGGTGGGAGACCCAGTACTTC
CASSLVAPAPGGWETQYF
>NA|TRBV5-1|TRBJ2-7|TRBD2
TGCGCCAGCCGGGGGGAAACCGAGCAGTACTTC
CASRGETEQYF
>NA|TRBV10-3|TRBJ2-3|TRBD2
TGTGCCATCAGTGTGGGGGGAGGGACAGATACGCAGTATTTT
CAISVGGGTDTQYF
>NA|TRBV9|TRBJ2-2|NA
TGTGCCAGCAGCGTAGAGCCAGTTAGAACCGGGGAGCTGTTTTTT
CASSVEPVRTGELFF
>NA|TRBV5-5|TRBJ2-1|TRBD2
TGTGCCAGCAGCCTTGGGGGGGGTCCCCGTAAGGGAAGCTCCTACAATGAGCAGTTCTTC
CASSLGGGPRKGSSYNEQFF
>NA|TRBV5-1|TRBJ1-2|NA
TGCGCCAGCAGCTTGACAGGGATGGATGGCTACACCTTC
CASSLTGMDGYTF
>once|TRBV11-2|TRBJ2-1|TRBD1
TGTGCCAGCGCACAGGGGTTGGGGAATGAGCAGTTCTTC
CASAQGLGNEQFF
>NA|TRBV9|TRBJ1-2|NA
TGTGCCAGCAGCACGAGCTTTCTAGGAGGCTACACCTTC
CASSTSFLGGYTF
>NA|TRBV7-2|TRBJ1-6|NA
TGTGCCAGCAGCCCAGTCTCAAATTCACCCCTCCACTTT
CASSPVSNSPLHF
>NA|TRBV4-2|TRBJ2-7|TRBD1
TGTGCCAGCAGCCAAGACAAGGCAGGGGGCGTCTACGAGCAGTACTTC
CASSQDKAGGVYEQYF